In this sample, the clone carrying this T cell receptor beta chain turned up a few times. What it binds is unknown. Looked up from germline, CDR1 is SGHNT and CDR2 is YYREEE (reference sequence). CDR3 length equals 11 residues. V lost 3 bases and J 7 bases, leaving 6 bases between the germline ends. Scientists ran DNA taken from cultured CD4+ T cells through the Oncomine TCR Beta short-read assay for sequencing. Genomic DNA was taken out of cultured CD4+ T cells by extraction. TCRdb independently ran MiXCR on the PCR reads; one entry per CDR3 protein. The sample records 4,000 to 4,500 distinct CDR3 sequences, about 43% being singletons. The data were obtained in a study of vaccination and CD4 T cells after COVID-19. Study context: Ranging from 14 to 241, the interval between dose two and post-vaccine sampling had a median of approximately 70 days. Study-wide findings and caveats: Only after vaccination were a median roughly 86% of convalescents' reactive clones seen.

The treatment denotes: roughly 11-day PBMC culture with coronavirus spike peptide pools or control peptides (ViraFEST assay). Before TCRs were sequenced, ViraFEST expanded antigen-specific T cells with peptide pools. V usage is TRBV5-4 and J usage is TRBJ2-3; D remains ambiguous. Sequences were obtained from CD4+ T cells from blood, cultured in vitro. The clonotype comes from a human donor who had recovered from COVID-19. The CDR3: CASSSAYTQYF. The CDR3 DNA is TGTGCCAGCAGCTCAGCGTATACGCAGTATTTT.